The subject of this entry is one T cell receptor beta chain. What it binds is not known. The data derive from a study of T cells in narcolepsy. Libraries were prepared by immunoSEQ multiplex PCR; TCRdb keeps only in-frame clonotypes and omits some of them. The repertoire holds around 16,000 clones, with 85% to 90% as singletons. Study-wide results and limits: Some memory CD4+ repertoires had no autoreactive clone sequences.

Sequencing was performed on memory (CD45RA-) CD4+ T cells from blood. The source of this sequence is a human donor in good health.

The CDR3 protein is CASSLDLTGGAFF. In nucleotides, the CDR3 is TGTGCCAGCAGCTTAGATCTCACCGGGGGAGCTTTCTTT. This chain links TRBV11-2 with TRBJ1-1, with D maybe TRBD1 (5 bases). V was trimmed by 0 bases and J by 10 bases, leaving 12 bases between them. Per germline, CDR1 SGHAT and CDR2 FQNNGV. This CDR3 is built from 13 residues.